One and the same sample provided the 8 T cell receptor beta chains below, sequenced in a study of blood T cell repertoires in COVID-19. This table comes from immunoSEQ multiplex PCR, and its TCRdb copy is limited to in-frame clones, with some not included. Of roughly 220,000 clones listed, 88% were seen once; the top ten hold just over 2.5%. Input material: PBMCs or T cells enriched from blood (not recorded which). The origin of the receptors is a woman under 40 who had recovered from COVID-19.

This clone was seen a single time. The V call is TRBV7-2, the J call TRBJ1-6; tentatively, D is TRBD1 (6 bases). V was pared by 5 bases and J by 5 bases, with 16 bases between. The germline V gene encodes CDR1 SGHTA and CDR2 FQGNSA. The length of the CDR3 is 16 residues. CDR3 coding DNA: TGTGCCAGCAGCCCCCGAGGACAGAACAATAATTCACCCCTCCACTTT. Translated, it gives CASSPRGQNNNSPLHF.

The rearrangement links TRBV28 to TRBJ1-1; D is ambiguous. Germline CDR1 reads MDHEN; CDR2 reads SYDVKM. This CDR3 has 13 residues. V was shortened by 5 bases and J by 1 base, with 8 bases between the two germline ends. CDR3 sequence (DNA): TGTGCCAGCAGTCCTGACACGAACACTGAAGCTTTCTTT. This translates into CASSPDTNTEAFF.

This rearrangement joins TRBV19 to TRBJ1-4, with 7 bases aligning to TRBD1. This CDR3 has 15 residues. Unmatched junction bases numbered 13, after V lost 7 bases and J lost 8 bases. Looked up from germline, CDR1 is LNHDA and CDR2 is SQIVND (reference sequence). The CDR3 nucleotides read TGTGCCAGTACTCCACCGGGACAGAAGAAGGAAAAACTGTTTTTT. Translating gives CASTPPGQKKEKLFF.

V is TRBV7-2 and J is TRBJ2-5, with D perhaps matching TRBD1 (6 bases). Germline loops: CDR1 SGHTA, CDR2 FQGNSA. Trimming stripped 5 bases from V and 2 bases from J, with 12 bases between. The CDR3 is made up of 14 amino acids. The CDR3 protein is CASSPGGQQETQYF. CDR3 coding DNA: TGTGCCAGCAGCCCTGGGGGACAACAAGAGACCCAGTACTTC.

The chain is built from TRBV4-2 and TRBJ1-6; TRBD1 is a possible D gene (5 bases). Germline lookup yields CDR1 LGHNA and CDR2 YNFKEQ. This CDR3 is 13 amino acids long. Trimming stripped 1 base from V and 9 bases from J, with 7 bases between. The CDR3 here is CASSQGGGSPLHF. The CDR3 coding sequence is TGTGCCAGCAGCCAAGGGGGGGGTTCACCCCTCCACTTT.

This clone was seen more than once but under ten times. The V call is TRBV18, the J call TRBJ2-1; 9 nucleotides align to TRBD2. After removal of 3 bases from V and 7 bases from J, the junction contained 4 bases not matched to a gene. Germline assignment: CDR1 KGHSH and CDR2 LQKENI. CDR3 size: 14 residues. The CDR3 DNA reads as TGTGCCAGCTCACCGCCCGCGGGGGGGAATGAGCAGTTCTTC. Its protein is CASSPPAGGNEQFF. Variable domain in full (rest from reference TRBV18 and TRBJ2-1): NAGVMQNPRHLVRRRGQEARLRCSPMKGHSHVYWYRQLPEEGLKFMVYLQKENIIDESGMPKERFSAEFPKEGPSILRIQQVVRGDSAAYFCASSPPAGGNEQFFGPGTRLTVL.

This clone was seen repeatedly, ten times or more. The CDR3 spells CASSTDRGRYQETQYF. CDR3 DNA sequence: TGTGCCAGCAGCACGGACAGGGGGCGGTACCAAGAGACCCAGTACTTC. The chain carries TRBV13 and TRBJ2-5; 11 nucleotides match TRBD1. V lost 5 bases to trimming and J lost 0 bases; unmatched junction nucleotides: 5. Germline CDR1 is PRHDT and CDR2 is FYEKMQ (reference sequence). This CDR3 is built from 16 residues.

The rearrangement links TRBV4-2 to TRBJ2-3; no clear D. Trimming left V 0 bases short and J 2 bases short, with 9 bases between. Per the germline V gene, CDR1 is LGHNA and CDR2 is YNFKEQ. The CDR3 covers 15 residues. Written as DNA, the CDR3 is TGTGCCAGCAGCCAAGACGTCTTAGCCACAGATACGCAGTATTTT. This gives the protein CASSQDVLATDTQYF.